Reported below is one T cell receptor (beta chain). Its specificity is unknown. The source of the sample is a study of beta chain features in type 1 diabetes. About the study: Patient and healthy donor groups were alike in age, gender and cell yields.

Staining for CD45RO/CCR7/CD25/CD127/CD95/CD27 allowed sorting of CD4+ naive, central memory, regulatory and stem cell-like memory cells. Expressed TCRB transcripts were sequenced because the isolated RNA had all been reverse transcribed beforehand. Each sample of naive, central memory or regulatory T cells had, on average, around 3.5 million reads. TCRdb keeps only in-frame clones here, not all; method: immunoSEQ multiplex PCR. The data contain about 900,000 clones, 17% of them singletons. Overall study findings and caveats: Whether HLA type influences TCRB rearrangement remained unresolved here.

The TCR comes from a woman under 30 in good health. The sequencing input was naive CD4+ T cells from blood.

Here the CDR3 reads CASSRDRKLNQPQHF. CDR3 sequence (DNA): TGTGCCAGCAGCCGGGACCGCAAGCTTAATCAGCCCCAGCATTTT. The V gene is TRBV2, the J gene TRBJ1-5, with a weak D call TRBD1 (5 bases). The CDR3 is 15 amino acids. Germline V gene data show CDR1 as SNHLY and CDR2 as FYNNEI. Trimming removed 6 bases from V and 4 bases from J, with 16 bases in between.